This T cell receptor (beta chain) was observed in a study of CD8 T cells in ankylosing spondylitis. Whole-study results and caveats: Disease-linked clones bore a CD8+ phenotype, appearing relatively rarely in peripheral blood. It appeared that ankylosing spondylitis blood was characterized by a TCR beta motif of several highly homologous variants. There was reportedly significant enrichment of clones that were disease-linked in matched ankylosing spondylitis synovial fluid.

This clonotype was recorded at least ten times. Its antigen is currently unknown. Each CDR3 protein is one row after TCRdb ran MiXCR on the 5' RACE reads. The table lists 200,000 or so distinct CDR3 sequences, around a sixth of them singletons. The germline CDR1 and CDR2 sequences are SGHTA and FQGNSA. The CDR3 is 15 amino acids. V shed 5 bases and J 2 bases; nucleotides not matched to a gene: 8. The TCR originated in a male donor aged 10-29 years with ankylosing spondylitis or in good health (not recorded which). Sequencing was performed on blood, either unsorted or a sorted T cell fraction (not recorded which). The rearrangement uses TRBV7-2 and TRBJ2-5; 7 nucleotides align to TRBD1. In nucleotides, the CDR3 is TGTGCCAGCAGCATACAGACAGGGACGCAAGAGACCCAGTACTTC. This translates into CASSIQTGTQETQYF.